The 10 T cell receptor beta chains below come from one sample, sequenced in a study of T cells after yellow fever vaccination. A single record per CDR3 protein comes from TCRdb applying MiXCR to the 5' RACE reads. The repertoire includes approximately 70,000 distinct CDR3 sequences, more than 6.5% of them detected once, and 37% sits in the top ten. The sample in question was CD8+ T cells sorted from PBMCs, obtained 45 days after the first yellow fever vaccination. These receptors all come from a man younger than 30 who received the YFV17D yellow fever vaccine.

The table lists this clonotype with many counts. This rearrangement joins TRBV7-6 to TRBJ2-7; no firm D call. V shed 5 bases and J shed 0 bases, with 11 bases lying between them. This CDR3 spans 14 amino acids. CDR1 SGHVS and CDR2 FNYEAQ come from the germline V gene. Written as DNA, the CDR3 is TGTGCCAGCAGCGCCGGAGAGAGCTCCTACGAGCAGTACTTC. It yields the protein CASSAGESSYEQYF.

J is TRBJ2-5 and V is TRBV5-5; TRBD1 might be the D (5 bases). The V end lost 0 bases, the J end lost 4 bases, and 19 bases lay between the germline ends. Germline V gene data show CDR1 as SGHKS and CDR2 as YYEKEE (reference sequence). The CDR3 has 17 residues. CDR3 amino acids: CASSLEYIDPRGETQYF. The CDR3 region has the DNA TGTGCCAGCAGCTTGGAATATATTGACCCTAGGGGAGAGACCCAGTACTTC.

This clonotype turned up a few times. The chain combines TRBV7-2 with TRBJ2-2; 7 bases match TRBD1. CDR3 length: 16 residues. J was trimmed by 2 bases and V by 3 bases; bases with no gene match: 6. CDR1 is SGHTA and CDR2 is FQGNSA in the germline V gene. The CDR3, as DNA: TGTGCCAGCAGCTTTCACAGGGGTCTTAACACCGGGGAGCTGTTTTTT. It specifies CASSFHRGLNTGELFF.

This clonotype was detected only a few times. The V gene is TRBV5-5, the J gene TRBJ1-2, with D perhaps matching TRBD1 (5 bases). CDR3 length: 14 residues. The V end was cut by 1 base, the J end by 4 bases, with 11 bases between. The germline V gene has CDR1 SGHKS and CDR2 YYEKEE (reference sequence). In nucleotides, the CDR3 is TGTGCCAGCAGCTTGAGAGACAGCAGCTATGGCTACACCTTC. Protein: CASSLRDSSYGYTF.

Ten or more counts support this clonotype. CDR3 protein: CASSDTGGATDTQYF. CDR3 bases: TGTGCCAGCAGCGACACCGGGGGGGCCACAGATACGCAGTATTTT. The chain employs TRBV9 and TRBJ2-3, with 8 bases aligning to TRBD2. Germline lookup yields CDR1 SGDLS and CDR2 YYNGEE. The CDR3 contains 15 residues. J lost 2 bases, V lost 3 bases, and 5 bases had no gene match.

This chain connects TRBV6-2 or TRBV6-3 to TRBJ1-1; D is possibly TRBD1 (5 bases). The CDR3 is 15 amino acids. Germline V gene sequence: CDR1 MNHEY, CDR2 SVGEGT. V was trimmed by 4 bases and J by 1 base, leaving 13 bases between them. In DNA form, the CDR3 reads TGTGCCAGCAGTTCCGACAGACCGACGAACACTGAAGCTTTCTTT. Its protein product is CASSSDRPTNTEAFF.

There are a few counts of this clonotype. The genes are TRBV9 and TRBJ2-3; the match to TRBD2 covers 10 bases. CDR1 and CDR2 (germline): SGDLS, YYNGEE. V was pared by 3 bases and J by 2 bases, with 6 bases of the junction left unmatched. The CDR3 sequence is 16 residues long. The CDR3, as DNA: TGTGCCAGCAGCGCGCTAGCGGGGGAGGTCACAGATACGCAGTATTTT. This gives the protein CASSALAGEVTDTQYF.

This clonotype has at least ten counts. The chain is built from TRBV11-2 and TRBJ2-5; 8 bases map to TRBD2. Germline CDR1 and CDR2: SGHAT and FQNNGV. This CDR3 comprises 15 residues. J was trimmed by 5 bases and V by 2 bases; bases with no gene match: 7. CDR3 nucleotide sequence: TGTGCCAGCAGCTTACGCCGGACTAGCTGGGAGACCCAGTACTTC. It encodes CASSLRRTSWETQYF.

This clonotype was detected many times. CDR3 nucleotide sequence: TGCGCCAGCAGCCAAGAGGGACAGGGGTTTAGGGGTGAAGCTTTCTTT. Protein: CASSQEGQGFRGEAFF. V usage is TRBV4-3 and J usage is TRBJ1-1, with TRBD1 matching 10 bases. With V trimmed by 0 bases and J by 7 bases, 8 bases remained unmatched. This CDR3 region has 16 residues. CDR1 is LGHNA, CDR2 YSLEER, per germline.

There are many counts of this clonotype. The chain has TRBV29-1 and TRBJ2-3; D is perhaps TRBD1 (6 bases). CDR3 size: 16 residues. V lost 4 bases, J lost 0 bases, and 17 bases lay in between. Germline V CDR1 and CDR2: SQVTM, ANQGSEA. The CDR3 DNA follows: TGCAGCGTTGGCAAGGGGGTGCTAACTAGCACAGATACGCAGTATTTT. This encodes CSVGKGVLTSTDTQYF.